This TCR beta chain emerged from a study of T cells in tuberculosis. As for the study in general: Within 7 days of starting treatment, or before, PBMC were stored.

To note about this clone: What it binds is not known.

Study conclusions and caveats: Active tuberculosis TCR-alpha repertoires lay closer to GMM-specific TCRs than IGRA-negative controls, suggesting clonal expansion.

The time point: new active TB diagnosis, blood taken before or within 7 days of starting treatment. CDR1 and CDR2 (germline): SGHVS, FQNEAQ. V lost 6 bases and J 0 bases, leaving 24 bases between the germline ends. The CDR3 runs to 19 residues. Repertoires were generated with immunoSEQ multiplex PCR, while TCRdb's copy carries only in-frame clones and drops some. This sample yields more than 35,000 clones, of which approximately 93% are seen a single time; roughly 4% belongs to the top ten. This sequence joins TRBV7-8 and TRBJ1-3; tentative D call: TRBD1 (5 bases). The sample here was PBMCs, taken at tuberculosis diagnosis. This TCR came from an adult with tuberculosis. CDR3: CASSPGLGRQQDSGNTIYF. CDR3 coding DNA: TGTGCCAGCAGTCCGGGACTTGGGAGACAGCAAGACTCTGGAAACACCATATATTTT.